The clone carrying this T cell receptor (beta chain) was seen many times. Germline lookup yields CDR1 SGHVS and CDR2 FNYEAQ. V was clipped by 3 bases and J by 4 bases, with 12 bases between them. The CDR3 length is 14 residues. The data were taken from a study of T cells in Graves' hyperthyroidism and ophthalmopathy. RNA transcripts were the template for amplifying TCR beta CDR3 regions. The HTBI primer set served for first-round RT-PCR of the TCR CDR3. One entry per CDR3 protein results from TCRdb running MiXCR on the multiplex PCR reads. This table has 500,000 to 650,000 distinct CDR3 sequences, 15% to 20% appearing once.

Sequencing used blood. The chain joins TRBV7-6 to TRBJ2-5; perhaps TRBD2 as D (5 bases). The TCR originated in a man aged 35 to 55 with Graves' ophthalmopathy. The CDR3 loop is CASSLASRGETQYF. The DNA of the CDR3 is TGTGCCAGCAGCTTGGCTAGCCGGGGAGAGACCCAGTACTTC.